This entry features one TCR beta chain sequence. The antigen is unknown. The data derive from a study of OX40 agonist ivuxolimab in advanced cancers. Study results and limitations: Partial responders receiving 0.1-3.0 mg/kg showed among the lowest clonal expansion.

TCRdb keeps only in-frame clones here, not all; method: immunoSEQ multiplex PCR. The sample yields 95,000 to 100,000 clones, 93% seen once. V gave up 6 bases and J gave up 0 bases, with 7 bases separating them. Germline loops: CDR1 MNHNS, CDR2 SASEGT. The CDR3 has 13 residues. This sequence joins TRBV6-1 and TRBJ2-3; D uncertain. The clonotype was recovered from an adult with an advanced solid tumor such as melanoma, head and neck, liver or kidney cancer. Source: CD4+ or CD8+ T cells sorted from blood, taken in a trial of the OX40 agonist ivuxolimab. The CDR3 is CASRPSSTDTQYF. The CDR3 nucleotides read TGTGCCAGCAGGCCTTCTAGCACAGATACGCAGTATTTT.